This T cell receptor beta chain was retrieved from a study of blood T cell repertoires in COVID-19 (dated by TCRdb to about 2020). Background for the entire study: ImmuneRACE Cohort 3 recovered participants were defined by two consecutive negative NP/OP PCR tests, healthcare professional clearance, or symptom resolution. Samples covering the acute and convalescent phases of COVID-19 were provided by collaborators in the United States, Italy and Spain. The prospective study material was composed of cDNA or gDNA derived from T cells, B-cell-depleted T cells, or PBMCs. Subjects who had been exposed to COVID-19, were actively infected with it, or had recovered from it provided the deeply sampled blood TCRbeta repertoires that made up the dataset. The repertoires were released in a freely available public database meant as a resource for research on the immune response to SARS-CoV-2. The samples were drawn from two sources: the first 160 participants of the ongoing ImmuneRACE study, and 1,254 subjects contributed by 6 global collaborators. Nearly every sample came with metadata listing a de-identified subject ID, COVID-19 status, age in years and sex. Where available, HLA class I and class II types were obtained from metadata supplied by the sample provider rather than from assay-based typing.

The immunoSEQ Assay, a bias-controlled multiplex PCR, was used to amplify TCRbeta CDR3 regions from genomic DNA. Per the authors' processing: The number of nucleated cells in each sample was estimated by amplification of reference gene primers within the assay. Sequence reads were collapsed and filtered to measure the absolute abundance of every unique TCRbeta CDR3 rearrangement. For each sample, productive Simpson clonality was calculated as the square root of Simpson's diversity index over productive rearrangements. Here the immuneACCESS table is served through TCRdb, limited to in-frame sequences with V and J called. Missing clones are a known gap in these copies; in checked studies unresolved V genes cover under half, and the rest lacks a known reason. V, J and clone size are those of that table, while D and trimming were read from the DNA. This sample is represented by about 210,000 clones; roughly 84% of them were singletons. Clones ranked in the top ten supply 5.5% to 8.5% of the sample.

Participants in the prospective study were enrolled through a virtual design, were aged about 18 to 90 years, and lived in 24 United States geographic areas. To assign participants to cohorts, the prospective study relied on clinical history that participants themselves reported in a screening survey and a study questionnaire. In the prospective study, whole blood, serum and a nasopharyngeal or oropharyngeal swab were collected from each participant by mobile phlebotomists. Over a roughly 2-month period, participants in the prospective study had the option of providing additional blood draws and questionnaires. Before DNA extraction, prospective study blood samples were shipped either frozen or at room temperature. Concerning this clone itself: What this receptor recognizes is not known. Per-base quality was not reported, and no clone a single base away is much larger than it.

The germline V gene provides CDR1 SGHRS and CDR2 YFSETQ. V is clipped by 4 bases and J by 4 bases, and the sequence between their germline boundaries is 14 bases long. Including cysteine and phenylalanine, the CDR3 has 14 amino acids. Just CDR3 DNA is preserved here, 42 bases in frame from base 1. Overall results and qualifications from the work: The amount of clinical and demographic metadata varied by source and participant and was provided uncurated.

Sequencing was performed on PBMCs or T cells enriched from blood (not recorded which). This receptor was identified in a man between 25 and 39 years old in a cohort exposed to, infected with or recovered from COVID-19 (not recorded which). The sequence links TRBV5-1 to TRBJ1-1, with the D segment identity uncertain. The DNA sequence reads TGCGCCAGCAGCCCACCGAAGGGAGGCACTGAAGCTTTCTTT. Its protein is CASSPPKGGTEAFF.